These 6 T cell receptor beta chains originate from one sample sequenced in a study of a mutant IDH1 vaccine in newly diagnosed glioma (dated by TCRdb to about 2021). Library generation was performed with the immunoSEQ multiplex PCR assay. TCRdb re-hosts the immuneACCESS table, in-frame sequences only. Its copies lack some clones; in the studies checked, an unresolved V gene accounts for under half of them, and the cause for the rest is not known. For this sample there are 90,000 to 100,000 clones; around nine tenths appear just once. Roughly 0.54% of the sample comes from the top ten. The time point label on this specimen signifies: baseline, week 1 (first vaccination visit). What the treatment or condition label conveys for this sample: pre-vaccination baseline after standard-of-care therapy. Sequencing was performed on PBMCs, taken from a glioma patient treated with radiotherapy, temozolomide or both. All receptors come from a woman aged 50 to 65 with glioma.

The rearrangement uses TRBV10-1 and TRBJ1-4, with no clear D. The V end lost 3 bases, the J end lost 5 bases, and 7 bases lay between the germline ends. CDR1 is WNHNN, CDR2 SYGVQD, per germline (reference sequence). This CDR3 region has 13 residues. The DNA for the CDR3 is TGCGCCAGCAGTGATACCCTAAATGAAAAACTGTTTTTT. As protein: CASSDTLNEKLFF.

The CDR3 loop is CASSPSSVSYEQYF. CDR3 in DNA: TGCGCCAGCAGCCCCTCTAGCGTCTCCTACGAGCAGTACTTC. The rearrangement links TRBV5-1 to TRBJ2-7; tentative D call: TRBD2 (6 bases). V was clipped by 4 bases and J by 0 bases, with 11 bases between them. There are 14 residues in the CDR3. Per germline, CDR1 SGHRS and CDR2 YFSETQ.

The V call is TRBV5-6, the J call TRBJ2-5, with D perhaps TRBD2 (5 bases). Germline-derived CDR1 and CDR2 are SGHDT and YYEEEE. There are 14 residues in the CDR3. The V and J ends lost 0 bases and 4 bases respectively, with 10 bases between them. CDR3 nucleotide sequence: TGTGCCAGCAGCTTGGGGTGGGAGTCAGAGACCCAGTACTTC. It translates to CASSLGWESETQYF.

The chain has TRBV5-6 and TRBJ2-3; 14 nucleotides line up with TRBD2. Trimming removed 5 bases from V and 4 bases from J; junction bases left unmatched: 9. This CDR3 region has 17 residues. Looked up from germline, CDR1 is SGHDT and CDR2 is YYEEEE. The CDR3 sequence: CASRPGTSGRLSDTQYF. The CDR3 DNA follows: TGTGCCAGCAGACCAGGGACTAGCGGGAGACTATCAGATACGCAGTATTTT.

The chain couples TRBV10-3 to TRBJ2-5, with D perhaps matching TRBD2 (7 bases). Trimming took 6 bases from V and 2 from J, leaving 10 bases between them. Germline values: CDR1 ENHRY, CDR2 SYGVKD. The CDR3 has 13 residues. The CDR3, as DNA: TGTGCCATCAGAGAGGGGGGGCAAGAGACCCAGTACTTC. Encoded protein: CAIREGGQETQYF.

The gene calls are TRBV5-6 and TRBJ2-5; D gene ambiguous. The germline V and J ends were trimmed by 6 bases and 0 bases, with 9 bases remaining between them. There are 13 residues in the CDR3. CDR1 and CDR2 from the germline V gene are SGHDT and YYEEEE. The CDR3 sequence: CASTHRDQETQYF. DNA for the CDR3: TGTGCCAGCACCCATAGGGACCAAGAGACCCAGTACTTC.